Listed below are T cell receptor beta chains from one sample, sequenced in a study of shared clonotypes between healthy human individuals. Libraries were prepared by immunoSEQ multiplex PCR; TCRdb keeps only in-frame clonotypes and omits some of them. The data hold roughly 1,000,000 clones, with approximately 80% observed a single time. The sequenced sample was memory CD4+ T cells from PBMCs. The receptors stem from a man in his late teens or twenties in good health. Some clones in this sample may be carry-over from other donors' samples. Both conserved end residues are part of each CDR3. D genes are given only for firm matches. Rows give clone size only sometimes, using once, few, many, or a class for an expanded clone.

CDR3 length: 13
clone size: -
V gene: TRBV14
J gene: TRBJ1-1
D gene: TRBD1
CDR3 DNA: TGTGCCAGCAGCCCCACAGGGGGCACTGAAGCTTTCTTT
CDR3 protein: CASSPTGGTEAFF

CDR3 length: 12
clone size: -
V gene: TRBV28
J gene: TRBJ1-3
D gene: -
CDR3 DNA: TGTGCCAGCAGTCGGCTCGGAAACACCATATATTTT
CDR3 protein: CASSRLGNTIYF

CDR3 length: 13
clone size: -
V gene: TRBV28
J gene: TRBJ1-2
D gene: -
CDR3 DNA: TGTGCCAGCAGGCCAACAGCAAACTATGGCTACACCTTC
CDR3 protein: CASRPTANYGYTF

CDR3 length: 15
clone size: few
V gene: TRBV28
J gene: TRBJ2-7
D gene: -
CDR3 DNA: TGTGCCAGCAGCCGCCCAGGGATGCTTAAATACGAGCAGTACTTC
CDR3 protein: CASSRPGMLKYEQYF

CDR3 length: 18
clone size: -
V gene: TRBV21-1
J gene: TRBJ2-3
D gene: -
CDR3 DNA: TGTGCCAGCAGCAAAGGGTCGAGGTCCGAGGGGAACACAGATACGCAGTATTTT
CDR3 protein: CASSKGSRSEGNTDTQYF

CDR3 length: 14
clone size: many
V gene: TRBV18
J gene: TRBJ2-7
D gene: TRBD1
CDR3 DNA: TGTGCCAGCTCACCCGGACAGGGGTCGGTCGAGCAGTACTTC
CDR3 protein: CASSPGQGSVEQYF

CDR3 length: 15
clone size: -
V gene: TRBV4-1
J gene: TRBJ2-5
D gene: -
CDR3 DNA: TGCGCCAGCAGCCAAACGACGCTCGCGTCAGAGACCCAGTACTTC
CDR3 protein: CASSQTTLASETQYF

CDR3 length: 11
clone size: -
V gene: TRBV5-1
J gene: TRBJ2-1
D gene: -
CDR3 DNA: TGCGCCAGCAGCCCCGACAGGGAGCAGTTCTTC
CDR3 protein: CASSPDREQFF

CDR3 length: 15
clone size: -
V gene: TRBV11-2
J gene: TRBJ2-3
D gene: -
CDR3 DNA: TGTGCCAGCAGCTTACAACAGTCCTGGACAGATACGCAGTATTTT
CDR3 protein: CASSLQQSWTDTQYF

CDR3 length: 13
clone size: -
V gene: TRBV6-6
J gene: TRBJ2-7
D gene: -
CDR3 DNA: TGTGCCAGCAGTCTGACAGCCTCCTACGAGCAGTACTTC
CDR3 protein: CASSLTASYEQYF

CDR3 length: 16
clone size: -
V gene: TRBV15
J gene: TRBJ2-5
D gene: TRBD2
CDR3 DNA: TGTGCCACCAGCCGCCGACTAGCGGGTGGGCAAGAGACCCAGTACTTC
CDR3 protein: CATSRRLAGGQETQYF

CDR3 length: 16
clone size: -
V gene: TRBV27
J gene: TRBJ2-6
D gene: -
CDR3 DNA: TGTGCCAGCCGCAAGGCAGCCACCTCGGGGGCCAACGTCCTGACTTTC
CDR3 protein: CASRKAATSGANVLTF

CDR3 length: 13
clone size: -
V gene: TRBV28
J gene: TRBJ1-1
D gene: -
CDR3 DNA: TGTGCCCGCCTCTCTTGGCCGAACACTGAAGCTTTCTTT
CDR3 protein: CARLSWPNTEAFF

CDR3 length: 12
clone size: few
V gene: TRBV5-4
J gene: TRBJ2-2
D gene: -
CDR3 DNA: TGTGCCAGCAGCAAGGGTGGCGGGGAGCTGTTTTTT
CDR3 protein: CASSKGGGELFF

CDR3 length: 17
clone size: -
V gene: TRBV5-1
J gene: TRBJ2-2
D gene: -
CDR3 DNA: TGCGCCAGCAGCTTGGGCCCTGTTCAAGGGGACACCGGGGAGCTGTTTTTT
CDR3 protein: CASSLGPVQGDTGELFF

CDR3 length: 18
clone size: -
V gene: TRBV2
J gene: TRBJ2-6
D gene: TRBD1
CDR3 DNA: TGTGCCAGCAGTCCCACTCCCCCGACAGGGTCTGGGGCCAACGTCCTGACTTTC
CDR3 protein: CASSPTPPTGSGANVLTF

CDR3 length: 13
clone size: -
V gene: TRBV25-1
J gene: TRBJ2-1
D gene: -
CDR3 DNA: TGTGCCAGCAGTCCTCCGGGACCCAATGAGCAGTTCTTC
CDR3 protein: CASSPPGPNEQFF

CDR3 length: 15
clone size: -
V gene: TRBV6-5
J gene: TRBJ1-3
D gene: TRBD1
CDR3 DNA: TGTGCCAGCAGACGACAGGGGAGCTCTGGAAACACCATATATTTT
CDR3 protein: CASRRQGSSGNTIYF

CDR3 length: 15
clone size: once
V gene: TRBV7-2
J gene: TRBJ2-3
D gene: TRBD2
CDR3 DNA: TGTGCCAGCAGCTTACAGCTAGCGGACACAGATACGCAGTATTTT
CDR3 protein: CASSLQLADTDTQYF

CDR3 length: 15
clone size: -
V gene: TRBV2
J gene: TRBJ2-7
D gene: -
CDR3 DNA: TGTGCCAGCAGACCTCCACATGGAGCACGAAAGGAGCAGTACTTC
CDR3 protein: CASRPPHGARKEQYF

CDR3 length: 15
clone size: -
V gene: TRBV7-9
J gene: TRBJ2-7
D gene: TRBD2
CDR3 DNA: TGTGCCAGCAGCCCCGGACTAGCGGGAGTGTACGAGCAGTACTTC
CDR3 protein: CASSPGLAGVYEQYF

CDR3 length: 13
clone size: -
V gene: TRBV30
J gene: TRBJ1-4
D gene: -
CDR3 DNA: TGTGCCTGTCGCAAGGAAGGGTTTGCAAAACTGTTTTTT
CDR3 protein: CACRKEGFAKLFF

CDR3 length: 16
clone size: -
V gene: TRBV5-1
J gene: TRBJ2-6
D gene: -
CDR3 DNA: TGCGCCAGCAGCATGGAAGCGAACCCCTCCCGGAACGTCCTGACTTTC
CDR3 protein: CASSMEANPSRNVLTF

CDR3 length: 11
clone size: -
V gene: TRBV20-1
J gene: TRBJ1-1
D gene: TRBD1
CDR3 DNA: TGCAGTGCTATGGGGACAGCTGAAGCTTTCTTT
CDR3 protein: CSAMGTAEAFF

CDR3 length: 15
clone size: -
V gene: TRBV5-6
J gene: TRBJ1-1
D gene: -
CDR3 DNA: TGTGCCAGCAGCCTGGATCGTGGTGGGAGCACTGAAGCTTTCTTT
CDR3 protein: CASSLDRGGSTEAFF

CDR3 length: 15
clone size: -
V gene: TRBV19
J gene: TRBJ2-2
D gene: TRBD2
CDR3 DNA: TGTGCCAGTAGTATTAGCGGGCCGAACACCGGGGAGCTGTTTTTT
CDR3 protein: CASSISGPNTGELFF

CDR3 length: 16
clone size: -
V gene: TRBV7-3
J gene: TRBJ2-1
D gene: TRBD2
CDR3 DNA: TGTGCCAGCAGCTTAATGGCACTAGCGGGAGTCAATGAGCAGTTCTTC
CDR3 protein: CASSLMALAGVNEQFF

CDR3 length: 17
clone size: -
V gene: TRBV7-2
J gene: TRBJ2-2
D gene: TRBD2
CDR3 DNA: TGTGCCAGCAGCTTAGCGAGGAGCGGGAGCCTGGCCGGGGAGCTGTTTTTT
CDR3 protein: CASSLARSGSLAGELFF

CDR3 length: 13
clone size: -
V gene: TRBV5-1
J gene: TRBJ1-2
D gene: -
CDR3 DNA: TGCGCCAGCAGCCCCCCCGAACGCTATGGCTACACCTTC
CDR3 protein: CASSPPERYGYTF

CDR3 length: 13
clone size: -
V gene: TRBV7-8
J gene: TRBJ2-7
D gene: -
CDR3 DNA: TGTGCCAGCAGCTGGGCTGGGGGGCTGGAGCAGTACTTC
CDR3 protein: CASSWAGGLEQYF

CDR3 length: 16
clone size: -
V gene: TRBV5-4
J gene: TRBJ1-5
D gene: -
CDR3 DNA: TGTGCCAGTAGCCGTGCGGGGGGCGGGAGCAATCAGCCCCAGCATTTT
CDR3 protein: CASSRAGGGSNQPQHF

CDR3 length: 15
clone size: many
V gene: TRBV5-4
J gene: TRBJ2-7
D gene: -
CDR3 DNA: TGTGCCAGCACGCGCCTTGGGGACGTAGGCTACGAGCAGTACTTC
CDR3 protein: CASTRLGDVGYEQYF

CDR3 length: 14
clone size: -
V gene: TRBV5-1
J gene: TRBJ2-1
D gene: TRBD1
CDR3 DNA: TGCGCCAGCAGTCCGGGACAGTTGTTCGATGAGCAGTTCTTC
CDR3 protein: CASSPGQLFDEQFF

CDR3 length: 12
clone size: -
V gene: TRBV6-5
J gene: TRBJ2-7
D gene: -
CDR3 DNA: TGTGCCAGCAGTTCTCGACAGGACGAGCAGTACTTC
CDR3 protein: CASSSRQDEQYF

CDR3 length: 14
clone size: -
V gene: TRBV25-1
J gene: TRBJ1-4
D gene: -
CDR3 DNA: TGTGCCAGCAGCCCAACGGGCCGGGGTGAAAAACTGTTTTTT
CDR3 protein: CASSPTGRGEKLFF